The T cell receptor (beta chain) described here comes from a study of blood T cell repertoires in COVID-19. About the study: COVID-19 samples collected from the United States, Italy and Spain covered acute and convalescent phases. Sample material is recorded as cDNA or gDNA derived from T cells, B-cell-depleted T cells, or PBMCs.

Germline V gene sequence: CDR1 MRHNA, CDR2 SNTAGT. CDR3 length equals 14 residues. V trimming: 6 bases; J trimming: 9 bases; junction bases outside the gene matches: 10. In the original processing: By means of reference gene primer amplification, nucleated cell counts were estimated. The protocol was immunoSEQ multiplex PCR, while the TCRdb copy is restricted to in-frame clones and leaves out a portion. V and J calls and clone size are those listed in that table; D and trimming were worked out from the DNA. The profile shows 120,000 to 150,000 clones, 80% of them singletons. This TCR derives from a man aged 55 to 70 with active or convalescent COVID-19. The rearrangement links TRBV6-4 to TRBJ2-1, with 8 bases aligning to TRBD1. The specimen sequenced was peripheral blood. CDR3 region: CASSPGQGQGEQFF. CDR3 DNA: TGTGCCAGCAGCCCTGGACAGGGCCAGGGTGAGCAGTTCTTC.